Shown below are 24 T cell receptor beta chains from a single sample sequenced in a study of blood T cell repertoires in COVID-19 (dated by TCRdb to 2020 to 2022). The receptor library was made with the immunoSEQ multiplex PCR assay. As stored in TCRdb, this immuneACCESS dataset retains in-frame rearrangements with V and J assigned. A fraction of the clones does not appear; measured against another copy, unresolved V genes explain less than half of the discrepancy, and the remainder lacks a known reason. This sample has roughly 100,000 clones in its table, and about 85% of those were observed once. The ten largest clones take up around 3.1% of the sample. Input material: peripheral blood. These TCRs come from a man aged 50-60 years in a cohort sampled during active COVID-19.

The chain recombines TRBV5-4 with TRBJ2-1, with a possible D match to TRBD1 (6 bases). Germline V gene sequence: CDR1 SGHNT, CDR2 YYREEE (reference sequence). Trimming took off 4 bases at V and 3 bases at J, with 17 bases between the two ends. The length of the CDR3 is 16 residues. As DNA, the CDR3 is TGTGCCAGCAGCCTGCCGACTACCAGGGGCTACAATGAGCAGTTCTTC. Translating it yields CASSLPTTRGYNEQFF.

This clone was observed once. The rearrangement joins TRBV9 to TRBJ2-1; D gene uncertain. The CDR3 is made up of 16 amino acids. Per the germline V gene, CDR1 is SGDLS and CDR2 is YYNGEE. V lost 6 bases and J 0 bases, leaving 16 bases between the germline ends. The CDR3 nucleotides read TGTGCCAGCACCCCTGTATCGAGGAGCTCCTACAATGAGCAGTTCTTC. It encodes CASTPVSRSSYNEQFF.

The chain joins TRBV12-3 or TRBV12-4 to TRBJ2-1, with D uncertain. Trimming shortened V by 1 base and J by 6 bases, and 7 bases separated the two germline ends. The CDR3 runs 13 residues. The CDR3 spells CASSLVSPNEQFF. In DNA, the CDR3 is TGTGCCAGCAGTTTAGTATCCCCCAATGAGCAGTTCTTC.

The chain is built from TRBV28 and TRBJ1-6; 8 bases match TRBD1. Losses at the gene ends were 10 bases for V and 10 bases for J; bases not matched to a gene: 15. Germline V gives CDR1 MDHEN, CDR2 SYDVKM. The CDR3 spans 15 residues. CDR3 amino acids: CATTTAGTGNSPLHF. The CDR3 DNA reads TGTGCCACCACGACAGCGGGGACAGGTAACTCACCCCTCCACTTT.

This chain connects TRBV6-2 or TRBV6-3 to TRBJ2-3, with D possibly TRBD2 on 7 matching bases. Germline V lookup: CDR1 MNHEY, CDR2 SVGEGT. With 2 bases removed from V and 2 bases from J, the gap between germline ends came to 23 bases. This CDR3 spans 19 amino acids. The CDR3 sequence: CASSYAMPGRGPSTDTQYF. CDR3 nucleotides: TGTGCCAGCAGTTACGCGATGCCGGGGCGGGGGCCCTCCACAGATACGCAGTATTTT.

CDR3 amino acids: CASSRGLAVNTGELFF. As DNA, the CDR3 is TGTGCCAGCAGCCGAGGACTAGCGGTCAACACCGGGGAGCTGTTTTTT. V and J are TRBV5-8 and TRBJ2-2; 10 bases are shared with TRBD2. Germline-derived CDR1 and CDR2 are SGHTS and YDEGEE. Unmatched junction bases numbered 5, after V lost 4 bases and J lost 2 bases. The CDR3 extends over 16 amino acids.

This chain uses TRBV12-5 with TRBJ1-4; D is perhaps TRBD1 (5 bases). CDR1 is LGHNT and CDR2 is FRNRAP in the germline V gene. Trimming removed 0 bases from V and 3 bases from J, with 23 bases in between. The CDR3 extends over 20 amino acids. The CDR3 here is CASGLVPYGGRRRANEKLFF. CDR3 in DNA: TGTGCTAGTGGTTTGGTACCCTACGGGGGGAGAAGACGAGCTAATGAAAAACTGTTTTTT.

The CDR3 reads CASSQDPAAHYGYTF. The CDR3 DNA sequence: TGTGCCAGCAGCCAAGATCCCGCGGCTCACTATGGCTACACCTTC. The V call is TRBV4-2, the J call TRBJ1-2; no clear D. The V gene's germline CDR1 is LGHNA and CDR2 YNFKEQ. Trimming took 0 bases from V and 3 from J, leaving 11 bases between them. The CDR3 covers 15 residues.

The chain joins TRBV5-8 to TRBJ2-3, with 13 bases lining up with TRBD2. The V gene end was trimmed by 3 bases and the J gene end by 2 bases; junction bases not matched to a gene: 3. CDR1 is SGHTS, CDR2 YDEGEE, per germline. The CDR3 is 16 residues long. The CDR3 DNA follows: TGTGCCAGCAGCTCGGGACTAGCGGGGAACACAGATACGCAGTATTTT. Its protein is CASSSGLAGNTDTQYF.

The chain couples TRBV5-8 to TRBJ1-6; weak D call: TRBD1 (6 bases). V lost 4 bases, J lost 9 bases, and 17 bases lay in between. CDR3 size: 15 residues. The germline CDR1 and CDR2 sequences are SGHTS and YDEGEE. The CDR3 sequence: CASSGQFLGTSPLHF. The DNA of the CDR3 is TGTGCCAGCAGCGGACAGTTTTTGGGGACTTCACCCCTCCACTTT.

On this clone: Other DNA sequences within the sample encode an identical CDR3. The chain has TRBV15 and TRBJ2-5, with 7 bases lining up with TRBD2. V shed 0 bases and J 4 bases; nucleotides not matched to a gene: 8. The germline gives CDR1 LNHNV, CDR2 YYDKDF (reference sequence). The CDR3 spans 16 residues. For the CDR3, the DNA is TGTGCCACCAGCAGAGATAGAGCGGGATCCGGAGAGACCCAGTACTTC. As protein: CATSRDRAGSGETQYF.

V and J are TRBV5-1 and TRBJ1-3, with 9 positions matching TRBD1. The CDR3 has 14 residues. V shed 4 bases, J shed 2 bases, and the junction held 1 base outside the gene matches. CDR1 SGHRS and CDR2 YFSETQ come from the germline V gene. The CDR3 spells CASSRTGAGNTIYF. DNA of the CDR3: TGCGCCAGCAGCCGGACAGGGGCTGGAAACACCATATATTTT.

This sequence joins TRBV6-1 and TRBJ2-7; 7 bases line up with TRBD1. In germline, CDR1 is MNHNS, CDR2 SASEGT. Germline trimming cut 0 bases from V and 3 bases from J; bases unmatched to any gene: 8. This CDR3 contains 16 residues. CDR3 DNA: TGTGCCAGCAGTGAAGCGTCCGGCAGGGGGAGCTACGAGCAGTACTTC. Translation gives CASSEASGRGSYEQYF.

The chain employs TRBV28 and TRBJ2-5, with 12 bases lining up with TRBD2. The V segment lost 6 bases and the J segment 3 bases; nucleotides outside the gene matches: 5. CDR3 length: 15 residues. Germline-derived CDR1 and CDR2 are MDHEN and SYDVKM. The chain's CDR3 is CASSKRTSGEETQYF. In DNA form, the CDR3 reads TGTGCCAGCAGCAAAAGGACTAGCGGGGAAGAGACCCAGTACTTC. Full variable domain (remainder filled in from reference TRBV28 and TRBJ2-5): DVKVTQSSRYLVKRTGEKVFLECVQDMDHENMFWYRQDPGLGLRLIYFSYDVKMKEKGDIPEGYSVSREKKERFSLILESASTNQTSMYLCASSKRTSGEETQYFGPGTRLLVL.

The chain's CDR3 is CASSPKLRVHEAFF. CDR3 nucleotide sequence: TGTGCCAGCAGCCCGAAACTCAGGGTCCATGAAGCTTTCTTT. J is TRBJ1-1 and V is TRBV11-1, with TRBD1 as a possible D gene (5 bases). CDR1 and CDR2 from the germline V gene are SGHAT and FQDESV (reference sequence). This CDR3 spans 14 amino acids. The germline V and J ends were trimmed by 5 bases and 7 bases, with 17 bases remaining between them. Using reference TRBV11-1 and TRBJ1-1 for the parts outside the CDR3, the full variable domain is EAEVAQSPRYKITEKSQAVAFWCDPISGHATLYWYRQILGQGPELLVQFQDESVVDDSQLPKDRFSAERLKGVDSTLKIQPAELGDSAMYLCASSPKLRVHEAFFGQGTRLTVV.

This clone was recorded once. The V gene is TRBV24-1, the J gene TRBJ1-2; 8 positions match TRBD1. V was clipped by 0 bases and J by 0 bases; unmatched bases: 11. The CDR3 is made up of 19 amino acids. Germline CDR1 KGHDR, CDR2 SFDVKD. For the CDR3, the DNA is TGTGCCACCAGTGATTTGCCGCGGGAAGGACAGGGAGCTAACTATGGCTACACCTTC. As protein: CATSDLPREGQGANYGYTF.

The J gene is TRBJ2-5, the V gene TRBV2, with D perhaps TRBD2 (7 bases). Per the germline V gene, CDR1 is SNHLY and CDR2 is FYNNEI. The V end was cut by 7 bases, the J end by 5 bases, with 14 bases between. The CDR3 length is 13 residues. CDR3 nucleotide sequence: TGTGCCAGCAAGGGGGGGCCGAGGGAGACCCAGTACTTC. Encoded protein: CASKGGPRETQYF.

V and J are TRBV7-2 and TRBJ2-1; the match to TRBD2 covers 10 bases. Trimming took 7 bases from V and 9 from J; bases not matched to a gene: 12. This CDR3 spans 15 amino acids. Germline assignment: CDR1 SGHTA and CDR2 FQGNSA. The CDR3 is CASTPRSGGAGEQFF. Here the CDR3 DNA reads TGTGCCAGCACCCCTCGAAGCGGGGGGGCGGGTGAGCAGTTCTTC. The full variable domain, rest sourced from reference TRBV7-2 and TRBJ2-1, is GAGVSQSPSNKVTEKGKDVELRCDPISGHTALYWYRQSLGQGLEFLIYFQGNSAPDKSGLPSDRFSAERTGGSVSTLTIQRTQQEDSAVYLCASTPRSGGAGEQFFGPGTRLTVL.

This clone was counted once. The V gene is TRBV15, the J gene TRBJ1-4; 7 nucleotides line up with TRBD1. Per germline, CDR1 LNHNV and CDR2 YYDKDF (reference sequence). This CDR3 region has 13 residues. Germline trimming cut 3 bases from V and 7 bases from J; bases unmatched to any gene: 2. The DNA of the CDR3 is TGTGCCACCAGCAGGACAGGGAGTGAAAAACTGTTTTTT. Translated, it gives CATSRTGSEKLFF.

V gene TRBV19 combines with J gene TRBJ2-7, with D possibly TRBD2 on 6 matching bases. With 3 bases removed from V and 2 bases from J, the gap between germline ends came to 11 bases. The CDR3 sequence is 14 residues long. In germline, CDR1 is LNHDA, CDR2 SQIVND (reference sequence). The CDR3 loop is CASSIGGVTYEQYF. In DNA form, the CDR3 reads TGTGCCAGTAGTATTGGCGGGGTTACCTACGAGCAGTACTTC. Full variable domain (missing parts from reference TRBV19 and TRBJ2-7): DGGITQSPKYLFRKEGQNVTLSCEQNLNHDAMYWYRQDPGQGLRLIYYSQIVNDFQKGDIAEGYSVSREKKESFPLTVTSAQKNPTAFYLCASSIGGVTYEQYFGPGTRLTVT.

This clone has a single count. The genes are TRBV12-3 or TRBV12-4 and TRBJ2-5; possible D gene TRBD1, 5 bases. The CDR3 sequence is 11 residues long. Deletions cut 3 bases from V and 9 bases from J, with 8 bases between. As DNA, the CDR3 is TGTGCCAGCAGTTTCCTAGGGGCCCAGTACTTC. Residues: CASSFLGAQYF.

In DNA, the CDR3 is TGTGCCAGCAGTCCTATCTTGGGACAGGGGGCTCTTGGGGCCAACGTCCTGACTTTC. Protein: CASSPILGQGALGANVLTF. The rearrangement uses TRBV27 and TRBJ2-6; 12 nucleotides line up with TRBD1. The CDR3 loop spans 19 amino acids. Losses at the gene ends were 5 bases for V and 3 bases for J; bases not matched to a gene: 11. Germline V CDR1 and CDR2: MNHEY, SMNVEV (reference sequence).

About this clone: One end of the junction is discordant with germline, which a read error may explain. The chain recombines TRBV18 with TRBJ1-1; no reliable D call. The CDR3 consists of 15 residues. Germline V gene data show CDR1 as KGHSH and CDR2 as LQKENI. CDR3 sequence: CASSPPRGENAEAFF. In DNA form, the CDR3 reads TGTGCCAGCTCACCACCGAGAGGCGAGAACGCTGAAGCTTTCTTT.

This sequence joins TRBV5-6 and TRBJ1-5, with 10 nucleotides matching TRBD1. The CDR3 has 15 amino acids. Germline V CDR1 and CDR2: SGHDT, YYEEEE. V lost 4 bases to trimming and J lost 4 bases; unmatched junction nucleotides: 5. In nucleotides, the CDR3 is TGTGCCAGCAGCCTGGGACAGGGGCCGAATCAGCCCCAGCATTTT. Translating gives CASSLGQGPNQPQHF.